This TCR beta chain appears in the sequencing data of a study of blood T cells in healthy people across ages. With a J-beta primer mix and a sample-barcoded 5' primer, a second PCR ran 7 to 11 cycles. TCRdb passed the 5' RACE reads through MiXCR, listing each CDR3 protein once. In the table there are over 1,200,000 distinct CDR3 sequences, approximately 60% of which are singletons. Germline-derived CDR1 and CDR2 are SGHTS and YDEGEE. V gave up 4 bases and J gave up 9 bases; unmatched junction bases: 8. The CDR3 loop spans 14 amino acids. Findings and limits, study-wide: TCR beta diversity tracked closely with naive T cell percentage.

This clonotype was recorded once. What it binds is unknown. What was sequenced was blood. The source is a man younger than 35 in good health. This chain connects TRBV5-8 to TRBJ2-1; TRBD2 agrees at 9 bases. DNA of the CDR3: TGTGCCAGCAGCGCGACCGGGACTAGCATTGAGCAGTTCTTC. Protein: CASSATGTSIEQFF.